This TCR beta chain emerged from a study of blood T cells in healthy people across ages. A J-beta primer mix and a sample-barcoded 5' primer were used in a second PCR of about 7 to 12 cycles. Each TCR beta cDNA got a 12-nucleotide random molecular identifier. MiXCR was run by TCRdb on the 5' RACE reads, yielding one entry per CDR3 protein. The sample contains more than 800,000 distinct CDR3 sequences, roughly 26% of which appear only once. The length of the CDR3 is 14 residues. Per germline, CDR1 MNHNY and CDR2 SVGAGI (reference sequence). Deletions cut 3 bases from V and 4 bases from J, with 12 bases between.

The sample taken for sequencing was blood. The chain carries TRBV6-6 and TRBJ1-1; D remains ambiguous. This receptor was taken from a woman older than 75 in good health. Here the CDR3 DNA reads TGTGCCAGCAGTTATTCGGCAGAAGGCACTGAAGCTTTCTTT. Protein sequence: CASSYSAEGTEAFF.